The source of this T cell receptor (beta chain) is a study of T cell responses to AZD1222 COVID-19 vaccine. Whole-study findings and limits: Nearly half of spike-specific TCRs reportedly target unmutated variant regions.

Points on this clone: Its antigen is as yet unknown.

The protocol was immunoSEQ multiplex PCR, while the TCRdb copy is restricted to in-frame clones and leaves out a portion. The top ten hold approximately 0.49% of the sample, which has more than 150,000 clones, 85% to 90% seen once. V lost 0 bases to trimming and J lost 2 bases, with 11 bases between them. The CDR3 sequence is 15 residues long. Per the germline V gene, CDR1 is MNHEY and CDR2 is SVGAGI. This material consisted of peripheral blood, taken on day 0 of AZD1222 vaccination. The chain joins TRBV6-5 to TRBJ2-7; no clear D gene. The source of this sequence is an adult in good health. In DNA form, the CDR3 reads TGTGCCAGCAGTTACTCGATAACCCCCACCTACGAGCAGTACTTC. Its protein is CASSYSITPTYEQYF.